Listed below are T cell receptor beta chains from one sample, sequenced in a study of cytomegalovirus exposure and HLA in healthy donors. The method was immunoSEQ multiplex PCR; TCRdb's version includes in-frame clones alone and lacks a portion of them. The profile covers approximately 120,000 clones, with 15% to 20% appearing a single time and approximately 2.6% taken by the ten largest. The sequencing input was PBMCs. Receptor source: a female donor in good health and CMV-seropositive. CDR3s include the opening cysteine and the closing phenylalanine or tryptophan. Fields, in order: clone size, V gene, J gene, D gene, CDR3 DNA, CDR3 protein. D genes are given only for firm matches. Clone size, where shown, is once, few, many, or a class for clones that have expanded.

size: -
V: TRBV4-3
J: TRBJ2-7
D: TRBD2
DNA: TGCGCCAGCAGCCAAGGCCTTCTAGCGGAATCCTACGAGCAGTACTTC
CDR3: CASSQGLLAESYEQYF

size: -
V: TRBV10-3
J: TRBJ2-7
D: TRBD2
DNA: TGTGCCATCAGAGAGGCTAGCGGGACCTACGAGCAGTACTTC
CDR3: CAIREASGTYEQYF

size: -
V: TRBV10-3
J: TRBJ2-7
D: TRBD1
DNA: TGTGCCATCAGTACGGGACAGGGCTACGAGCAGTACTTC
CDR3: CAISTGQGYEQYF

size: few
V: TRBV5-1
J: TRBJ1-4
D: TRBD1
DNA: TGCGCCAGCAGCTTGGGGGACAGGGTTAATGAAAAACTGTTTTTT
CDR3: CASSLGDRVNEKLFF

size: -
V: TRBV6-6
J: TRBJ2-5
D: -
DNA: TGTGCCAGCAGTTACACGGCGGGGGCGATCCAAGAGACCCAGTACTTC
CDR3: CASSYTAGAIQETQYF

size: -
V: TRBV4-3
J: TRBJ1-2
D: -
DNA: TGCGCCAGCAGCCTGGGACACAGCTATGGCTACACCTTC
CDR3: CASSLGHSYGYTF

size: -
V: TRBV10-3
J: TRBJ2-7
D: TRBD2
DNA: TGTGCCATCAGTGAAGCGGGGTCGCACGAGCAGTACTTC
CDR3: CAISEAGSHEQYF

size: few
V: TRBV4-3
J: TRBJ1-1
D: TRBD1
DNA: TGCGCCAGCAGCCAATCAGGACAGGGGAACACTGAAGCTTTCTTT
CDR3: CASSQSGQGNTEAFF

size: few
V: TRBV27
J: TRBJ1-1
D: TRBD1
DNA: TGTGCCAGCAGTTTCCGGGGGACAGGGGACACTGAAGCTTTCTTT
CDR3: CASSFRGTGDTEAFF

size: few
V: TRBV5-1
J: TRBJ2-1
D: TRBD2
DNA: TGCGCCAGCAGCTTGGTTGGCGGGAGCTCCTACAATGAGCAGTTCTTC
CDR3: CASSLVGGSSYNEQFF

size: -
V: TRBV4-2
J: TRBJ1-1
D: -
DNA: TGTGCCAGCAGCAAAGCTTGGGCAGGGTCAAGCACTGAAGCTTTCTTT
CDR3: CASSKAWAGSSTEAFF

size: -
V: TRBV7-8
J: TRBJ1-5
D: TRBD1
DNA: TGTGCCAGCAGCTTAGGCGACAGGGGGCAAAGGGGTCAGCCCCAGCATTTT
CDR3: CASSLGDRGQRGQPQHF

size: -
V: TRBV19
J: TRBJ2-5
D: TRBD1
DNA: TGTGCCAGTAGTATAGCAGGGGGTGGGGAGACCCAGTACTTC
CDR3: CASSIAGGGETQYF

size: few
V: TRBV5-1
J: TRBJ2-2
D: -
DNA: TGCGCCAGCAGCTTGGTCGGACAGAGGTTACCCGGGGAGCTGTTTTTT
CDR3: CASSLVGQRLPGELFF

size: few
V: TRBV14
J: TRBJ2-7
D: -
DNA: TGTGCCAGCAGCCACCTAGGCCACTACGAGCAGTACTTC
CDR3: CASSHLGHYEQYF

size: few
V: TRBV5-1
J: TRBJ1-1
D: -
DNA: TGCGCCAGCAGTTCCGGGAGTGGGAACACTGAAGCTTTCTTT
CDR3: CASSSGSGNTEAFF

size: -
V: TRBV2
J: TRBJ2-3
D: TRBD2
DNA: TGTGCCAGCAGACCCGGACTAGCCCCAAGCACAGATACGCAGTATTTT
CDR3: CASRPGLAPSTDTQYF

size: few
V: TRBV6-1
J: TRBJ2-6
D: -
DNA: TGTGCCAGCATATACTCTGGGGCCAACGTCCTGACTTTC
CDR3: CASIYSGANVLTF

size: -
V: TRBV15
J: TRBJ2-1
D: TRBD2
DNA: TGTGCCACCAGCGGGACTAGCTCTTCCTACAATGAGCAGTTCTTC
CDR3: CATSGTSSSYNEQFF